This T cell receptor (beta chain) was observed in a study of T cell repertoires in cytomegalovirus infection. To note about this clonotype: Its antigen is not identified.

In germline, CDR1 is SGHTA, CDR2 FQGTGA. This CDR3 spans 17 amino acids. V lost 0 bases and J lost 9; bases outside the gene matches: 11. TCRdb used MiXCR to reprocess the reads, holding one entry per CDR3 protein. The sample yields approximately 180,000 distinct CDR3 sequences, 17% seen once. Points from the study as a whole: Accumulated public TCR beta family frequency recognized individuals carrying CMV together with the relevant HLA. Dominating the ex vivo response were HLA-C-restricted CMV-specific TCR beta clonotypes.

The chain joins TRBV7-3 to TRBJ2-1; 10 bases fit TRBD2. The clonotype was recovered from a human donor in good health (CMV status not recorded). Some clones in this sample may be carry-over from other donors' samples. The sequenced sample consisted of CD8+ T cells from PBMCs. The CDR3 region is CASSLTGQRGGRIEQFF. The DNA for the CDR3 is TGTGCCAGCAGCTTAACGGGCCAGCGGGGGGGCCGGATTGAGCAGTTCTTC.